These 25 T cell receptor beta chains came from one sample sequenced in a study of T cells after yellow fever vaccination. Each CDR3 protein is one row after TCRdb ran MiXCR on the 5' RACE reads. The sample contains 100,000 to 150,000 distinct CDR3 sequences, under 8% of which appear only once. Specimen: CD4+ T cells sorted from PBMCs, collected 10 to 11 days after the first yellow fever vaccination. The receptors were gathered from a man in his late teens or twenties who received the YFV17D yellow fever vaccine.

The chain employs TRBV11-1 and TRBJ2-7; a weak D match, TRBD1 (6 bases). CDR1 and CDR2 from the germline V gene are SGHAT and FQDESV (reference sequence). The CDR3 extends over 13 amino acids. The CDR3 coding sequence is TGTTCTTCTGGAAGGGACACCTCCTACGAGCAGTACTTC. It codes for CSSGRDTSYEQYF.

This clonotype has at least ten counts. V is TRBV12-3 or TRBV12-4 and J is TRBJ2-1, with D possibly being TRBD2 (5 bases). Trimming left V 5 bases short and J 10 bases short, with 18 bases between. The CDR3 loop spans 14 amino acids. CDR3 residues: CASSTPGRPGEQFF. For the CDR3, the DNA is TGTGCCAGCAGTACCCCCGGTCGACCGGGGGAGCAGTTCTTC.

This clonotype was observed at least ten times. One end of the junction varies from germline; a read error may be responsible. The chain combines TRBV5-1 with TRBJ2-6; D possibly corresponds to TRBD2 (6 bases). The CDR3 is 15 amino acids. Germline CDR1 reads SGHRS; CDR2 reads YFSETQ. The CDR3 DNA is TGTGCCAGCAGCCTGGGACTGTCAGGGGCCAACGTCCTGACTTTC. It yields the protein CASSLGLSGANVLTF.

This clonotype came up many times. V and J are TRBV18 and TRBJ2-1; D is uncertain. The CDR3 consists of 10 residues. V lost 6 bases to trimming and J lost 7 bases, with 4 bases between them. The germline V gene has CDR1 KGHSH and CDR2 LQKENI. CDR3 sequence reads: CASSSNEQFF. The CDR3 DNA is TGTGCCAGCTCTTCGAATGAGCAGTTCTTC.

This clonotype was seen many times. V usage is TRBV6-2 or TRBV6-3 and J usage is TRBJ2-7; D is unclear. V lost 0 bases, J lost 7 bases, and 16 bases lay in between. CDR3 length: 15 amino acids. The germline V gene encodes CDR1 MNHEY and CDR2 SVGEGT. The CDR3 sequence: CASSYSTPPELEQYV. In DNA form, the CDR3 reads TGTGCCAGCAGTTACTCGACTCCACCGGAGTTGGAGCAGTACGTC.

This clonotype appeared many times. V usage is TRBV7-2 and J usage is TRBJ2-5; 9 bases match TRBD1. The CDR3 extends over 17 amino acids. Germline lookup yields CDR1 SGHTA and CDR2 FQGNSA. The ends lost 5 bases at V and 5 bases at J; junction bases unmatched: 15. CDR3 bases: TGTGCCAGCAGCGGCCTAACCGGGACAGGGTCGATGGAGACCCAGTACTTC. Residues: CASSGLTGTGSMETQYF.

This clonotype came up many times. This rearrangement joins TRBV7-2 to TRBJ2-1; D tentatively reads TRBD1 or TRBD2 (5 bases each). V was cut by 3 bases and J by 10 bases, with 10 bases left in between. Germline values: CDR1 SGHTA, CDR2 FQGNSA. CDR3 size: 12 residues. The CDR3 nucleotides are TGTGCCAGCAGCTTTTCCGGGACCGAGCAGTTCTTC. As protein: CASSFSGTEQFF.

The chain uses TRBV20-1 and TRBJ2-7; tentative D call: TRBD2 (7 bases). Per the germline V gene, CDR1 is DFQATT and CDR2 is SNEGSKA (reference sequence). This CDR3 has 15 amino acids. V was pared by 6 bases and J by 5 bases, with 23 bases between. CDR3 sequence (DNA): TGCAGTGCCCCGAATGTGGGGGGGCACGGTAACGAGCAGTACTTC. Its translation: CSAPNVGGHGNEQYF.

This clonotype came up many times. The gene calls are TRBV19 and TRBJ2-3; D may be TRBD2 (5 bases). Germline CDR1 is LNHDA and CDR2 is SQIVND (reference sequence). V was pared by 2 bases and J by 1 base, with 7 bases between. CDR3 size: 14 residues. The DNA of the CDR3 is TGTGCCAGTAGTATAAGGACTGGCACAGATACGCAGTATTTT. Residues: CASSIRTGTDTQYF.

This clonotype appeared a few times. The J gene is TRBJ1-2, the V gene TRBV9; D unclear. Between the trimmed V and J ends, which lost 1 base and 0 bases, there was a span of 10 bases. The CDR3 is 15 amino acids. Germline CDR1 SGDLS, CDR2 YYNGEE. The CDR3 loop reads CASSVNGGANYGYTF. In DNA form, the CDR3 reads TGTGCCAGCAGCGTAAACGGAGGAGCTAACTATGGCTACACCTTC.

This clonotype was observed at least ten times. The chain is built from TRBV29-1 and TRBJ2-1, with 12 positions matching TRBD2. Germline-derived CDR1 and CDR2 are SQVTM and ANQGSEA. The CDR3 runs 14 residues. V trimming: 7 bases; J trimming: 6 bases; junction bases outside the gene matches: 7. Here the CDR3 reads CSGGGTSGFNEQFF. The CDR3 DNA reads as TGCAGCGGGGGTGGGACTAGCGGGTTCAATGAGCAGTTCTTC.

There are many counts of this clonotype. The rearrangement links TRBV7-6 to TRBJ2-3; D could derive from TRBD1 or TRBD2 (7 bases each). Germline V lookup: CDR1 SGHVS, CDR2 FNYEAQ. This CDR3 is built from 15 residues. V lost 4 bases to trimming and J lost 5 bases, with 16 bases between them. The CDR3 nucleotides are TGTGCCAGCAGCTCCAGGGGGGGGGGTTTAGATACGCAGTATTTT. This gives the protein CASSSRGGGLDTQYF.

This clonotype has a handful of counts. The CDR3 bases are TGCGCCAGCAGTAAACAGACGAACACTGAAGCTTTCTTT. This codes for CASSKQTNTEAFF. This sequence joins TRBV5-1 and TRBJ1-1; no reliable D call. The V end was cut by 5 bases, the J end by 1 base, with 9 bases between. CDR1 is SGHRS and CDR2 is YFSETQ in the germline V gene. There are 13 residues in the CDR3.

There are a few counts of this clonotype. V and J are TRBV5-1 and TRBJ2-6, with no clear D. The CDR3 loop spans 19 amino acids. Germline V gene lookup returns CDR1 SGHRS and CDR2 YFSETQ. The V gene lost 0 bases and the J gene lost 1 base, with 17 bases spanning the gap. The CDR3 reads CASSLASAASTSGANVLTF. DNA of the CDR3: TGCGCCAGCAGCTTGGCCTCGGCCGCTTCCACATCTGGGGCCAACGTCCTGACTTTC.

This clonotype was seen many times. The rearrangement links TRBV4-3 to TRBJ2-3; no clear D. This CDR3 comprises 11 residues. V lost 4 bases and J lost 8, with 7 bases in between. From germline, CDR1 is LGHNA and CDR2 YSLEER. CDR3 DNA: TGCGCCAGCAGCCGGGGATCTACGCAGTATTTT. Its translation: CASSRGSTQYF.

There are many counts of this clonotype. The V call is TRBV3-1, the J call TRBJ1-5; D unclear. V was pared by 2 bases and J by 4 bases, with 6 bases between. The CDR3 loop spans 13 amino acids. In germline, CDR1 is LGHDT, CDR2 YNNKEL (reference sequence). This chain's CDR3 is CASSQSGNQPQHF. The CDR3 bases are TGTGCCAGCAGCCAATCCGGGAATCAGCCCCAGCATTTT.

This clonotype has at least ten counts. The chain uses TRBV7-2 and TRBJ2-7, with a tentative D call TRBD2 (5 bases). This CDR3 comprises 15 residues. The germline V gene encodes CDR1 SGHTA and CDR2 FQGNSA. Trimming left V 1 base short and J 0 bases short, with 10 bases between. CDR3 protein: CASSLVVGLSYEQYF. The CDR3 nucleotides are TGTGCCAGCAGCTTAGTGGTCGGACTCTCCTACGAGCAGTACTTC.

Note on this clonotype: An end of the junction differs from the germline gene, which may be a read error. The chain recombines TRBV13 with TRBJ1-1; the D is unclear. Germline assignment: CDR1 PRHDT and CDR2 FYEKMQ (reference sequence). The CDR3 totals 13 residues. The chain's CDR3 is CASSSTWPDEGFF. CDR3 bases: TGTGCCAGCAGCTCGACGTGGCCGGACGAAGGTTTCTTT.

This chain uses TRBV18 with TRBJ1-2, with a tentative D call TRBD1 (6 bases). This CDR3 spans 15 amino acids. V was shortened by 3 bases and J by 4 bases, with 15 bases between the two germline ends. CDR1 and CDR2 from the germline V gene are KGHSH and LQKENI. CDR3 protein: CASSPGQTGPYGYTF. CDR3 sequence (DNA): TGTGCCAGCTCACCCGGACAGACAGGTCCCTATGGCTACACCTTC. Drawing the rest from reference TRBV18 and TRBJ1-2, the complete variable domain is NAGVMQNPRHLVRRRGQEARLRCSPMKGHSHVYWYRQLPEEGLKFMVYLQKENIIDESGMPKERFSAEFPKEGPSILRIQQVVRGDSAAYFCASSPGQTGPYGYTFGSGTRLTVV.

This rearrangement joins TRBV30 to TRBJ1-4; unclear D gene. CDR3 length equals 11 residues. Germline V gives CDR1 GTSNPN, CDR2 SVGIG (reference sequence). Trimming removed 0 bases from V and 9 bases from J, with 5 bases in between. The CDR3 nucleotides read TGTGCCTGGAGTGTTACCAAAAAACTGTTTTTT. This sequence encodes CAWSVTKKLFF. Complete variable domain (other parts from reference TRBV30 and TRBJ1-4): SQTIHQWPATLVQPVGSPLSLECTVEGTSNPNLYWYRQAAGRGLQLLFYSVGIGQISSEVPQNLSASRPQDRQFILSSKKLLLSDSGFYLCAWSVTKKLFFGSGTQLSVL.

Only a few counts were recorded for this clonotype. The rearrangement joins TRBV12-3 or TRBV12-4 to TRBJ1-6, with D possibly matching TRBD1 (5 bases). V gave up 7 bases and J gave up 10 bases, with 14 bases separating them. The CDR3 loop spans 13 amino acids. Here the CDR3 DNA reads TGTGCCAGCACCCCGTTGAGGGGATCACCCCTCCACTTT. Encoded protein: CASTPLRGSPLHF.

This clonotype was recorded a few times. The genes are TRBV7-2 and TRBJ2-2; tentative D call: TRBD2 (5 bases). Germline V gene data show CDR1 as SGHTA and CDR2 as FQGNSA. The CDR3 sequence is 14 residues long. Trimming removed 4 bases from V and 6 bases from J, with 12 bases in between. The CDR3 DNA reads TGTGCCAGCAGCTCCCTAGCCAGGTCCGGGGAGCTGTTTTTT. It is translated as CASSSLARSGELFF.

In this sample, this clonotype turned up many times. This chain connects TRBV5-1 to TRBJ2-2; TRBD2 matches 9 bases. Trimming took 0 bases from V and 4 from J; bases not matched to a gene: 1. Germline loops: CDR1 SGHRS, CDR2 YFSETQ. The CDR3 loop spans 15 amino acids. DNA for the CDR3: TGCGCCAGCAGCTTGGGACTAGCGGTCACCGGGGAGCTGTTTTTT. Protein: CASSLGLAVTGELFF. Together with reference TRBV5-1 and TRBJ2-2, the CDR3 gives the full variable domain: KAGVTQTPRYLIKTRGQQVTLSCSPISGHRSVSWYQQTPGQGLQFLFEYFSETQRNKGNFPGRFSGRQFSNSRSEMNVSTLELGDSALYLCASSLGLAVTGELFFGEGSRLTVL.

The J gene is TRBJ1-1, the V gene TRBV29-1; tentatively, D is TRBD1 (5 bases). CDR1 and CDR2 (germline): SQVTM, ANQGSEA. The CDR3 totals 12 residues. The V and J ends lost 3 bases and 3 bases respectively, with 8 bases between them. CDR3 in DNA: TGCAGCGTTGACAGGGCAGACACTGAAGCTTTCTTT. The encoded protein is CSVDRADTEAFF.

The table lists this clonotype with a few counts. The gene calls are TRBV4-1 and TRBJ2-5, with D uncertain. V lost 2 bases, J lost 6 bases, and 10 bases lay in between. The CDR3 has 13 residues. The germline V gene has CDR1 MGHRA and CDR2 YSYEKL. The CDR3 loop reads CASSQLDPKTQYF. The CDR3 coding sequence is TGCGCCAGCAGCCAATTGGACCCGAAGACCCAGTACTTC.